This is a list of T cell receptor beta chains from one sample in a study of blood T cell repertoires in COVID-19. Data came from immunoSEQ multiplex PCR; TCRdb stores just in-frame clones and leaves some out. The table includes around 140,000 clones, approximately 81% detected once. Sequencing input: peripheral blood. These receptors originate from a human donor in a cohort sampled during active COVID-19. Both conserved end residues are part of each CDR3. D genes are given only for firm matches. Clone size is not always given. Where it is, it says once, few, many or a class for expanded clones.

CDR3: CASSMVRTGGNEKLFF
DNA: TGTGCCAGTAGCATGGTGAGGACAGGGGGCAATGAAAAACTGTTTTTT
size: once
D: TRBD1
V: TRBV19
J: TRBJ1-4

CDR3: CASSLGLPGVTGELFF
DNA: TGTGCCAGCAGCTTAGGGCTCCCGGGGGTTACCGGGGAGCTGTTTTTT
size: NA
D: NA
V: TRBV7-2
J: TRBJ2-2

CDR3: CASSLSGAVSTDTQYF
DNA: TGTGCCAGCAGCCTGAGTGGAGCAGTTAGCACAGATACGCAGTATTTT
size: NA
D: NA
V: TRBV7-9
J: TRBJ2-3

CDR3: CASSLNRDSGANVLTF
DNA: TGTGCCAGCAGCTTGAACAGGGACTCTGGGGCCAACGTCCTGACTTTC
size: NA
D: NA
V: TRBV5-4
J: TRBJ2-6

CDR3: CASSAPSGRAYEQYF
DNA: TGTGCCAGCAGTGCCCCTAGCGGGCGGGCCTACGAGCAGTACTTC
size: NA
D: TRBD2
V: TRBV2
J: TRBJ2-7

CDR3: CASSPVLGLAAISYEQYF
DNA: TGTGCCAGCAGCCCCGTACTCGGACTAGCGGCCATTTCCTACGAGCAGTACTTC
size: NA
D: TRBD2
V: TRBV7-2
J: TRBJ2-7

CDR3: CASSRLGLTYEQYF
DNA: TGTGCCAGCAGTCGTCTAGGCCTGACCTACGAGCAGTACTTC
size: NA
D: NA
V: TRBV6-2/TRBV6-3
J: TRBJ2-7

CDR3: CASRTTGNSNQPQHF
DNA: TGTGCCAGCAGGACGACAGGGAATAGCAATCAGCCCCAGCATTTT
size: NA
D: TRBD1
V: TRBV28
J: TRBJ1-5

CDR3: CASSRGGAPYGYTF
DNA: TGTGCCAGCAGTCGAGGGGGGGCGCCCTATGGCTACACCTTC
size: NA
D: NA
V: TRBV27
J: TRBJ1-2

CDR3: CASSPDTGYRSYEQYF
DNA: TGTGCCAGCTCACCGGACACAGGGTATAGGTCCTACGAGCAGTACTTC
size: once
D: NA
V: TRBV18
J: TRBJ2-7

CDR3: CASSYTGVYEQYF
DNA: TGTGCCAGCAGTTACACAGGGGTATACGAGCAGTACTTC
size: NA
D: TRBD1
V: TRBV6-2/TRBV6-3
J: TRBJ2-7

CDR3: CASSLGVAGETQYF
DNA: TGTGCCAGCAGCTTAGGTGTAGCGGGAGAGACCCAGTACTTC
size: NA
D: TRBD2
V: TRBV7-2
J: TRBJ2-5

CDR3: CASNEDRVYEQYF
DNA: TGTGCCAGCAACGAGGACAGGGTCTACGAGCAGTACTTC
size: NA
D: TRBD1
V: TRBV2
J: TRBJ2-7

CDR3: CASSFGRGNVLTF
DNA: TGTGCCAGCAGTTTTGGACGGGGCAACGTCCTGACTTTC
size: few
D: NA
V: TRBV27
J: TRBJ2-6

CDR3: CASSRYPGQGLNTEAFF
DNA: TGTGCCAGCTCACGTTATCCGGGACAGGGGTTGAACACTGAAGCTTTCTTT
size: NA
D: TRBD1
V: TRBV18
J: TRBJ1-1

CDR3: CASRGQGTSSGNTIYF
DNA: TGTGCCAGCAGGGGACAGGGAACGAGCTCTGGAAACACCATATATTTT
size: NA
D: TRBD1
V: TRBV5-4
J: TRBJ1-3

CDR3: CASSLISSSGANVLTF
DNA: TGTGCCAGCAGTCTTATCAGTTCCTCTGGGGCCAACGTCCTGACTTTC
size: NA
D: NA
V: TRBV28
J: TRBJ2-6

CDR3: CASSTPGTGSRNSPLHF
DNA: TGTGCCAGCAGTACCCCCGGGACAGGGTCTAGGAATTCACCCCTCCACTTT
size: once
D: TRBD1
V: TRBV27
J: TRBJ1-6

CDR3: CARREGLLFYEQYF
DNA: TGTGCCAGAAGAGAGGGACTTCTATTTTACGAGCAGTACTTC
size: NA
D: NA
V: TRBV9
J: TRBJ2-7

CDR3: CASSLGLSSYEQYF
DNA: TGTGCCAGCAGCTTAGGACTATCCTCCTACGAGCAGTACTTC
size: NA
D: NA
V: TRBV7-8
J: TRBJ2-7

CDR3: CASSQGGSTGSYEQFF
DNA: TGTGCCAGCAGCCAAGGTGGCTCCACGGGGAGCTATGAGCAGTTCTTC
size: NA
D: NA
V: TRBV3-1/TRBV3-2
J: TRBJ2-1

CDR3: CASSLAGRGNSPLHF
DNA: TGTGCCAGCAGTTTGGCGGGGAGGGGTAATTCACCCCTCCACTTT
size: NA
D: NA
V: TRBV28
J: TRBJ1-6

CDR3: CASNLWDRDEQYF
DNA: TGTGCCAGCAACTTATGGGACAGGGACGAGCAGTACTTC
size: few
D: TRBD1
V: TRBV2
J: TRBJ2-7

CDR3: CASSWDWSYEQYF
DNA: TGTGCCAGCAGCTGGGACTGGTCCTACGAGCAGTACTTC
size: NA
D: NA
V: TRBV7-9
J: TRBJ2-7

CDR3: CASSQDHHGLAVNYEQYF
DNA: TGCGCCAGCAGCCAAGACCACCACGGACTAGCGGTAAACTACGAGCAGTACTTC
size: NA
D: TRBD2
V: TRBV4-3
J: TRBJ2-7

CDR3: CASSLEQGPYEQYF
DNA: TGTGCCAGCAGCTTAGAACAGGGTCCCTACGAGCAGTACTTC
size: few
D: NA
V: TRBV7-2
J: TRBJ2-7

CDR3: CASSLQREFGELFF
DNA: TGTGCCAGCAGCTTACAGCGGGAGTTTGGGGAGCTGTTTTTT
size: NA
D: TRBD2
V: TRBV7-3
J: TRBJ2-2

CDR3: CASSLDRPGEETQYF
DNA: TGCGCCAGCAGCTTGGACCGGCCAGGCGAAGAGACCCAGTACTTC
size: NA
D: NA
V: TRBV5-1
J: TRBJ2-5

CDR3: CASSPLGGDSYEQYF
DNA: TGTGCCAGCAGCCCATTGGGGGGGGACTCCTACGAGCAGTACTTC
size: NA
D: TRBD2
V: TRBV2
J: TRBJ2-7

CDR3: CASSLASTPRGETQYF
DNA: TGTGCCAGCAGCTTAGCATCCACTCCGAGAGGGGAGACCCAGTACTTC
size: NA
D: NA
V: TRBV7-2
J: TRBJ2-5

CDR3: CATSDPPRTGGSYEQYF
DNA: TGTGCCACCAGTGATCCCCCCCGGACAGGGGGCTCCTACGAGCAGTACTTC
size: NA
D: TRBD1
V: TRBV24-1
J: TRBJ2-7

CDR3: CASSEGLFLEQYF
DNA: TGTGCCAGCAGTGAAGGACTGTTCCTCGAGCAGTACTTC
size: NA
D: NA
V: TRBV27
J: TRBJ2-7

CDR3: CASRTDRVPRNEQYF
DNA: TGCGCCAGCAGGACTGACAGGGTCCCCCGCAACGAGCAGTACTTC
size: NA
D: TRBD1
V: TRBV5-1
J: TRBJ2-7

CDR3: CASSFSGGSYEQYF
DNA: TGTGCCAGCAGCTTTAGCGGGGGATCCTACGAGCAGTACTTC
size: NA
D: TRBD2
V: TRBV5-6
J: TRBJ2-7

CDR3: CASSPRPARKLSGNTIYF
DNA: TGTGCCAGCAGCCCCCGACCGGCCAGGAAACTCTCTGGAAACACCATATATTTT
size: few
D: NA
V: TRBV28
J: TRBJ1-3

CDR3: CASSQVPSGQFF
DNA: TGTGCCAGCAGCCAAGTCCCGAGTGGGCAGTTCTTC
size: NA
D: NA
V: TRBV3-1/TRBV3-2
J: TRBJ2-1

CDR3: CASSQDGTDYGYTF
DNA: TGCGCCAGCAGCCAAGATGGGACAGACTATGGCTACACCTTC
size: NA
D: TRBD1
V: TRBV4-1
J: TRBJ1-2

CDR3: CAISVEGGIYEQYF
DNA: TGTGCCATCAGTGTAGAAGGGGGCATCTACGAGCAGTACTTC
size: NA
D: TRBD1
V: TRBV10-3
J: TRBJ2-7

CDR3: CASWASSYEQYF
DNA: TGTGCCAGCTGGGCGAGCTCCTACGAGCAGTACTTC
size: NA
D: NA
V: TRBV6-5
J: TRBJ2-7